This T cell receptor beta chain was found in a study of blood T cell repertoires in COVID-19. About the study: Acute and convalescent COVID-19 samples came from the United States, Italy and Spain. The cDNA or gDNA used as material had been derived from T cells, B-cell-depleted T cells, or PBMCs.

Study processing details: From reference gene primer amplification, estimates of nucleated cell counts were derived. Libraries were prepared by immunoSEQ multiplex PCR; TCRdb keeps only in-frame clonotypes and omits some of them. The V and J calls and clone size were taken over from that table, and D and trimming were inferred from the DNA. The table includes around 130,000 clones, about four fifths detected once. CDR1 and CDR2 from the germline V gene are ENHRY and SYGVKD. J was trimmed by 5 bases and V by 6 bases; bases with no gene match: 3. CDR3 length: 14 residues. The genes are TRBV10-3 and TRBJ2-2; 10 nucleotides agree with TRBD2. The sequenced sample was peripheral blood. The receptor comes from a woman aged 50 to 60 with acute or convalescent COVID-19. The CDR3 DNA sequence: TGTGCCATCAGAAGCGGGGGGGGAACCGGGGAGCTGTTTTTT. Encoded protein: CAIRSGGGTGELFF.